The rows below give T cell receptor beta chains drawn from one sample of a study of cytomegalovirus exposure and HLA in healthy donors. Libraries were prepared by immunoSEQ multiplex PCR; TCRdb keeps only in-frame clonotypes and omits some of them. The sample has roughly 200,000 clones; around 82% are singletons. Specimen: PBMCs. The receptors shown here come from a woman aged 25 to 39 in good health and CMV-seropositive. CDR3s include the opening cysteine and the closing phenylalanine or tryptophan. The D gene is left open where the match is weak. The size of a clone is reported for some rows only, either as once, few or many, or as a class for expanded clones.

D gene,J gene,V gene,clone size,CDR3 DNA,CDR3 protein
TRBD1,TRBJ2-2,TRBV11-2,-,TGTGCCAGCAGCCCCGGGACAGGGGCCGGGGAGCTGTTTTTT,CASSPGTGAGELFF
TRBD1,TRBJ2-7,TRBV6-1,-,TGTGCCAGCCACAGGGGCACCTACGAGCAGTACTTC,CASHRGTYEQYF
TRBD1,TRBJ1-1,TRBV5-1,-,TGCGCCAGCAGCACGCGACAGGGCGGGACTGAAGCTTTCTTT,CASSTRQGGTEAFF
TRBD2,TRBJ2-5,TRBV5-4,few,TGTGCCAGCAGCTTACCGGGGGGGCGTGAGACCCAGTACTTC,CASSLPGGRETQYF
-,TRBJ2-7,TRBV5-6,-,TGTGCCAGCAGTCCGACAGTCTCCTACGAGCAGTACTTC,CASSPTVSYEQYF
-,TRBJ1-5,TRBV2,-,TGTGCCAGCAGTGAAGGAGGGCTCCGTCAGCCCCAGCATTTT,CASSEGGLRQPQHF
-,TRBJ2-7,TRBV18,-,TGTGCCAGCTCATCAATAGGGGGTAGGGCCTACGAGCAGTACTTC,CASSSIGGRAYEQYF
TRBD1,TRBJ1-1,TRBV30,-,TGTGCCTGGAGGGCAGGGGGCTTGGGTGAAGCTTTCTTT,CAWRAGGLGEAFF
TRBD1,TRBJ1-1,TRBV5-6,once,TGTGCCAGCAGCTCGACAGGGTCCTCGGGAGCTTTCTTT,CASSSTGSSGAFF
TRBD2,TRBJ2-7,TRBV18,-,TGTGCCAGCTCACCACCGTTTAGCGGGGGGGCCTCCGAGCAGTACTTC,CASSPPFSGGASEQYF
TRBD1,TRBJ1-5,TRBV2,-,TGTGCCAGCAGTTTCCGGACAGGGGCGAACCAGCCCCAGCATTTT,CASSFRTGANQPQHF
-,TRBJ2-5,TRBV6-5,once,TGTGCCAGCAGTTACGATACGGAGCAGTACTTC,CASSYDTEQYF
-,TRBJ2-1,TRBV18,-,TGTGCCAGCTCACCACGGGCGTCTTTTGTCGATGAGCAGTTCTTC,CASSPRASFVDEQFF
-,TRBJ2-5,TRBV5-1,-,TGCGCCAGCAGCTTGTCGGGGGACTTC,CASSLSGDF
-,TRBJ2-5,TRBV6-6,-,TGTGCCAGCAGTTTCAATCAGGGATTACAAGAGACCCAGTACTTC,CASSFNQGLQETQYF
TRBD2,TRBJ2-3,TRBV5-6,-,TGTGCCAGCACCACCCCTCGGTCGTACGGGGGGTTGGCAGATACGCAGTATTTT,CASTTPRSYGGLADTQYF
-,TRBJ1-2,TRBV6-1,-,TGTGCCAGCAGTGAATTACGGACAGTCTATGGCTACACCTTC,CASSELRTVYGYTF
-,TRBJ1-6,TRBV18,-,TGTGCCAGCTCACCAACAGGGCAGGATTCACCCCTCCACTTT,CASSPTGQDSPLHF
TRBD1,TRBJ1-2,TRBV5-1,once,TGCGCCAGCAGCTGGGGGGACAGGAGCCTCTATGGCTACACCTTC,CASSWGDRSLYGYTF
-,TRBJ2-7,TRBV28,-,TGTGCCAGCAGAGGGCGGGACGGGCGCTCCTACGAGCAGTACTTC,CASRGRDGRSYEQYF
-,TRBJ1-1,TRBV5-4,-,TGTGCCAGCAGCTTGGGAGGGTTGCACACTGAAGCTTTCTTT,CASSLGGLHTEAFF
TRBD1,TRBJ1-4,TRBV5-1,-,TGCGCCAGCAGCTTGCATGGACAGGGGGAGGAAAAACTGTTTTTT,CASSLHGQGEEKLFF
TRBD1,TRBJ1-6,TRBV30,-,TGTGCCTGGGGGGACAGGGATAATTCACCCCTCCACTTT,CAWGDRDNSPLHF
-,TRBJ2-1,TRBV6-4,few,TGTGCCAGCAGTGATTCGGGGGATGAGCAGTTCTTC,CASSDSGDEQFF
TRBD1,TRBJ1-4,TRBV6-1,few,TGTGCCAGCAGTGAATGGGGAGGGACAGGGGGCTTTAGACTGTTTTTT,CASSEWGGTGGFRLFF
-,TRBJ2-3,TRBV5-1,-,TGCGCCAGCAGCTTGAAAGGTGCGGCAGATACGCAGTATTTT,CASSLKGAADTQYF
TRBD1,TRBJ2-5,TRBV6-5,few,TGTGCCAGCAGTGCCGGACAGGGGCGGACCCAGTACTTC,CASSAGQGRTQYF
-,TRBJ1-5,TRBV7-2,-,TGTGCCAGCAGCTTACTCCGGGGGGATCAGCCCCAGCATTTT,CASSLLRGDQPQHF
TRBD1,TRBJ1-1,TRBV28,-,TGTGCCAGCAGTTTTAGAGGGGGCTACAGGGGGGACACTGAAGCTTTCTTT,CASSFRGGYRGDTEAFF
-,TRBJ2-2,TRBV7-9,once,TGTGCCAGCAGCTTATCTCTCGGGGAGCTGTTTTTT,CASSLSLGELFF
-,TRBJ1-3,TRBV28,-,TGTGCCAGCAGTTTTTCCTCCGGAAACACCATATATTTT,CASSFSSGNTIYF
TRBD2,TRBJ2-1,TRBV4-3,once,TGCGCCAGCAGCCAATCGCAGCGGGAGGGTACCGGGGAGCAGTTCTTC,CASSQSQREGTGEQFF
TRBD1,TRBJ1-1,TRBV19,-,TGTGCCAGTAGTACGCTGACAGGGGTGAACACTGAAGCTTTCTTT,CASSTLTGVNTEAFF
TRBD1,TRBJ2-4,TRBV28,-,TGTGCCAGCTGCGGACAGGGTCCGGCCACAAACATTCAGTACTTC,CASCGQGPATNIQYF
TRBD1,TRBJ2-2,TRBV28,-,TGTGCCAGCAGACAATCGACAGGGCGGGACACCGGGGAGCTGTTTTTT,CASRQSTGRDTGELFF
-,TRBJ2-7,TRBV6-5,-,TGTGCCAGCAGTTACGGGGGAGGGGGTCCATACGAGCAGTACTTC,CASSYGGGGPYEQYF
-,TRBJ2-3,TRBV9,-,TGTGCCAGCAGCGTAGCTTCAGCGGGTCTCACAGATACGCAGTATTTT,CASSVASAGLTDTQYF
-,TRBJ1-2,TRBV9,-,TGTGCCAGCAGCGTAGAGGGCAGGGTTGCTAACTATGGCTACACCTTC,CASSVEGRVANYGYTF